One and the same sample provided the 5 T cell receptor beta chains below, sequenced in a study of T cell responses to AZD1222 COVID-19 vaccine. Profiling relied on immunoSEQ multiplex PCR, and the TCRdb table lists in-frame clones only, not all of them. The sample has over 90,000 clones, approximately 90% seen once. The material sequenced was peripheral blood, taken on day 0 of AZD1222 vaccination. These receptors were taken from an adult in good health.

The chain is built from TRBV11-2 and TRBJ1-6; maybe TRBD1 (6 bases). Trimming removed 2 bases at V and 7 bases at J, with 12 bases between. This CDR3 spans 15 amino acids. Germline values: CDR1 SGHAT, CDR2 FQNNGV. CDR3 DNA: TGTGCCAGCAGCTTATTCGCGGGGGCGAATTCACCCCTCCACTTT. The encoded protein is CASSLFAGANSPLHF.

The rearrangement uses TRBV28 and TRBJ1-3, with a tentative D call TRBD1 (5 bases). CDR1 and CDR2 (germline): MDHEN, SYDVKM. The CDR3 has 15 amino acids. V dropped 5 bases and J dropped 0 bases, with 11 bases sitting between them. The CDR3 here is CASSGGDLSGNTIYF. For the CDR3, the DNA is TGTGCCAGCAGTGGGGGGGACCTCTCTGGAAACACCATATATTTT.

The V gene is TRBV7-9, the J gene TRBJ2-7; 10 bases are a match to TRBD1. Germline CDR1 and CDR2: SEHNR and FQNEAQ (reference sequence). The CDR3 spans 15 residues. The V and J ends lost 5 bases and 4 bases, in that order; junction bases with no gene match: 8. CDR3 sequence (DNA): TGTGCCAGCAGCATCGGACAGGGGGTAGGTTACGAGCAGTACTTC. Its translation: CASSIGQGVGYEQYF.

This chain uses TRBV19 with TRBJ1-2, with D maybe TRBD1 (5 bases). Deletions cut 3 bases from V and 2 bases from J, with 10 bases between. Germline CDR1 LNHDA, CDR2 SQIVND (reference sequence). CDR3 size: 14 residues. In nucleotides, the CDR3 is TGTGCCAGTAGTATTGGGGAGGGGAACTATGGCTACACCTTC. Its translation is CASSIGEGNYGYTF.

The chain recombines TRBV30 with TRBJ2-5; 8 bases line up with TRBD2. This CDR3 has 15 amino acids. Germline trimming cut 0 bases from V and 2 bases from J; bases unmatched to any gene: 5. CDR1 and CDR2 (germline): GTSNPN, SVGIG (reference sequence). CDR3: CAWSVHGGGQETQYF. CDR3 sequence (DNA): TGTGCCTGGAGTGTTCATGGCGGGGGGCAAGAGACCCAGTACTTC.